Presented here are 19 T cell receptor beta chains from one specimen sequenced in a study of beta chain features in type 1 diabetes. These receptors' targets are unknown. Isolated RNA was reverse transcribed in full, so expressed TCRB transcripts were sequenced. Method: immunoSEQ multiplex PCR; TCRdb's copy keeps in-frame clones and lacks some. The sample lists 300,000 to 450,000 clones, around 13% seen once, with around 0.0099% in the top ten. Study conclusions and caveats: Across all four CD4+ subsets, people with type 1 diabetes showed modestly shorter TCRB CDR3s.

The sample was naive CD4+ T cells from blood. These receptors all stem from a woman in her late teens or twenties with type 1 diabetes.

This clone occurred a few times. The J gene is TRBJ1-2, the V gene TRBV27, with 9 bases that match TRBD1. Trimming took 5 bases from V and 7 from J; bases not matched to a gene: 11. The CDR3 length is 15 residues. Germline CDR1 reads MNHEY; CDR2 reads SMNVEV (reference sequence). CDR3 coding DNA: TGTGCCAGCAGTATTGTCGGGACAGGGATGCGTGGCTACACCTTC. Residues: CASSIVGTGMRGYTF.

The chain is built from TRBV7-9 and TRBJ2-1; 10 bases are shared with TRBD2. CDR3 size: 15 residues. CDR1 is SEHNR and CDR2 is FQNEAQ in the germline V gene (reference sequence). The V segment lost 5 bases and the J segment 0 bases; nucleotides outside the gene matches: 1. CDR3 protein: CASSASGSSYNEQFF. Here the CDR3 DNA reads TGTGCCAGCAGCGCTAGCGGGAGCTCCTACAATGAGCAGTTCTTC.

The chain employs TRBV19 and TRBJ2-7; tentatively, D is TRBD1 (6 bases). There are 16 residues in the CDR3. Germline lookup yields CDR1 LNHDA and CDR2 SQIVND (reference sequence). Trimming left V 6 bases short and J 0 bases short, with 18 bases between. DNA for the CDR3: TGTGCCAGTAGACCCAACTTTGGGACACTCTCCTACGAGCAGTACTTC. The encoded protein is CASRPNFGTLSYEQYF.

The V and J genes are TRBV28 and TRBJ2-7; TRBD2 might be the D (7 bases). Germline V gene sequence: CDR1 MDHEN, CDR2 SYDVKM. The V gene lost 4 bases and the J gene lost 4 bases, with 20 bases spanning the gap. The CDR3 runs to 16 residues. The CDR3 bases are TGTGCCAGCAGTTCGGCTCCTTGGCGGGGGCAATACGAGCAGTACTTC. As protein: CASSSAPWRGQYEQYF.

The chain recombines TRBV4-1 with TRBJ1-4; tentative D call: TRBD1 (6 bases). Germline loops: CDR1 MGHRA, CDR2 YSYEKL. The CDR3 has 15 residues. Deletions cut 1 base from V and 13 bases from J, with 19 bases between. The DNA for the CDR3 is TGCGCCAGCAGCCAAGTTGGGCAATCGTTAGGGGGACTGTTTTTT. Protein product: CASSQVGQSLGGLFF.

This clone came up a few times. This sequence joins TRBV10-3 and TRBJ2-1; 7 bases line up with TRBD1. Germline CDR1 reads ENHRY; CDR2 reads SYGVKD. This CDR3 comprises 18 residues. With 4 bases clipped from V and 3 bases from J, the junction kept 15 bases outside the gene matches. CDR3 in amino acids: CAISGRQGTLDLYNEQFF. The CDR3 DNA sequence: TGTGCCATCAGTGGACGACAGGGCACACTAGACCTCTACAATGAGCAGTTCTTC.

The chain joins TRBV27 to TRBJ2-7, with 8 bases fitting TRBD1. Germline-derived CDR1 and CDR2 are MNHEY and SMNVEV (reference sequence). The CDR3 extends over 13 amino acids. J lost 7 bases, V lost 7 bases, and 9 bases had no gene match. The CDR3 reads CASIQSGGKEQYF. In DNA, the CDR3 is TGTGCCAGCATACAGTCAGGGGGCAAAGAGCAGTACTTC.

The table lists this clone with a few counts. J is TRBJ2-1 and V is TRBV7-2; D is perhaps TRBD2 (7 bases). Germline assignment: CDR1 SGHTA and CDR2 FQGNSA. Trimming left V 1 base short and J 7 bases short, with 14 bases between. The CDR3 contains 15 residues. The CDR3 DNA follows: TGTGCCAGCAGCTTAGACGGGGGGCGCAGGAATGAGCAGTTCTTC. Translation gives CASSLDGGRRNEQFF.

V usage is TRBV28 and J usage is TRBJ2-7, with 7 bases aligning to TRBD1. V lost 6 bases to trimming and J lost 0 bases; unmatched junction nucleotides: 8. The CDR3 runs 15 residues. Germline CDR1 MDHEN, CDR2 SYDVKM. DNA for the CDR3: TGTGCCAGCAGGCCCGGGACAGAGGACTCCTACGAGCAGTACTTC. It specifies CASRPGTEDSYEQYF. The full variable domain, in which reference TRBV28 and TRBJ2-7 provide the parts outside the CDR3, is DVKVTQSSRYLVKRTGEKVFLECVQDMDHENMFWYRQDPGLGLRLIYFSYDVKMKEKGDIPEGYSVSREKKERFSLILESASTNQTSMYLCASRPGTEDSYEQYFGPGTRLTVT.

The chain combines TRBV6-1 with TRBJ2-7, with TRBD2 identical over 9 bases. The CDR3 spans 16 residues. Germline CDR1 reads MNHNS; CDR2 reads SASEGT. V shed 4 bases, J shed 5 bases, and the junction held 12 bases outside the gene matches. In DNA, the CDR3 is TGTGCCAGCAGTGTCACCGACAGGGCGGGGGGGAACGAGCAGTACTTC. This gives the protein CASSVTDRAGGNEQYF.

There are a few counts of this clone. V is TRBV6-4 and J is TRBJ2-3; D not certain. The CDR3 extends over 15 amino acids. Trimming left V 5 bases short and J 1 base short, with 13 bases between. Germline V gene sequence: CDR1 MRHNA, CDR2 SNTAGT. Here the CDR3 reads CASSPTPFRTDTQYF. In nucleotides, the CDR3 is TGTGCCAGCAGTCCGACTCCATTCCGCACAGATACGCAGTATTTT.

CDR3 protein: CASSTRTGMYEQYF. CDR3 bases: TGTGCCAGCAGCACCCGGACAGGGATGTACGAGCAGTACTTC. The genes are TRBV7-9 and TRBJ2-7; 8 bases are a match to TRBD1. CDR3 length: 14 residues. Looked up from germline, CDR1 is SEHNR and CDR2 is FQNEAQ (reference sequence). V gave up 5 bases and J gave up 4 bases; unmatched junction bases: 7.

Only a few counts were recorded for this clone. The DNA of the CDR3 is TGCGCCAGCAGCTTGGTGTGGTTAGTCGGTGAGCAGTTCTTC. Its translation is CASSLVWLVGEQFF. This chain links TRBV5-1 with TRBJ2-1; D not certain. CDR1 and CDR2 from the germline V gene are SGHRS and YFSETQ. Trimming cost V 0 bases and J 9 bases, with 13 bases left between them. The CDR3 is made up of 14 amino acids.

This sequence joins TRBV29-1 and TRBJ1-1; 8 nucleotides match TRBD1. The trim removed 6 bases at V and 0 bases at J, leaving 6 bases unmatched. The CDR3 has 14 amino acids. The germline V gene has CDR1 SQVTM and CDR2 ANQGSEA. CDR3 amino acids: CSVRDRLMNTEAFF. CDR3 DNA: TGCAGCGTGAGGGACAGGCTCATGAACACTGAAGCTTTCTTT.

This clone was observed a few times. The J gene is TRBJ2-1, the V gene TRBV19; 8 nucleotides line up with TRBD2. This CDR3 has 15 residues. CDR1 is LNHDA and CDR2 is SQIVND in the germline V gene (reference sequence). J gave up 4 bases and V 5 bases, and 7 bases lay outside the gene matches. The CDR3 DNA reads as TGTGCCAGTAGTCCAAACGGGGGGGAGTACAATGAGCAGTTCTTC. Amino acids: CASSPNGGEYNEQFF.

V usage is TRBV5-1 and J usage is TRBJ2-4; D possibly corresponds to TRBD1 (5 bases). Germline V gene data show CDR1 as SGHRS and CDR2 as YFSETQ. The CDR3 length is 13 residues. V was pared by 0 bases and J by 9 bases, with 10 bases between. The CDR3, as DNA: TGCGCCAGCAGCTTGGTAGGGGTAGGCATTCAGTACTTC. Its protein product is CASSLVGVGIQYF.

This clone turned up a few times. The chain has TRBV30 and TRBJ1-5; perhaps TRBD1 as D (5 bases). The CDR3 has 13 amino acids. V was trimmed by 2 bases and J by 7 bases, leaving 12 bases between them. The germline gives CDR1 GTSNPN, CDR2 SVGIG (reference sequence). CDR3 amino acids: CAWSPLGRQPQHF. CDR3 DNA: TGTGCCTGGAGTCCCCTGGGGCGGCAGCCCCAGCATTTT.

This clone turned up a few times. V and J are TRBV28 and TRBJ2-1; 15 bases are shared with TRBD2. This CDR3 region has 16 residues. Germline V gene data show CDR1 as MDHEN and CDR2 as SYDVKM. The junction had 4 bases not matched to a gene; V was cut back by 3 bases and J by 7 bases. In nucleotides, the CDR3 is TGTGCCAGCAGTTTTGGGGGACTAGCGGGAGGTAATGAGCAGTTCTTC. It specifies CASSFGGLAGGNEQFF.

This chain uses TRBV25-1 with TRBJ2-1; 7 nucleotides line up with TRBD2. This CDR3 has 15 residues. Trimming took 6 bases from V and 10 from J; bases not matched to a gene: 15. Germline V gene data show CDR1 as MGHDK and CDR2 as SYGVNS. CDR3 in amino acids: CASSDIGLGGQEQFF. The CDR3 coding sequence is TGTGCCAGCAGCGACATAGGATTGGGAGGGCAAGAGCAGTTCTTC.